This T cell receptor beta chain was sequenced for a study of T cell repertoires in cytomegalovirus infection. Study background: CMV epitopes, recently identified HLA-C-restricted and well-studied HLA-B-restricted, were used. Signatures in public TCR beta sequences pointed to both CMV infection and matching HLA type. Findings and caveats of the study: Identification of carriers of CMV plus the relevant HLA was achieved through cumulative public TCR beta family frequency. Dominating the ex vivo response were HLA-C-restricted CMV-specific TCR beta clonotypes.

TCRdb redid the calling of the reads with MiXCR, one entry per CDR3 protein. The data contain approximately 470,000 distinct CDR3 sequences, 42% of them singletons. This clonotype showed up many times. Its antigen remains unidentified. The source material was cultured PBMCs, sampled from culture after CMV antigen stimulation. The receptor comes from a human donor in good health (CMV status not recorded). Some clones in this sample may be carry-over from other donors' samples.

The CDR3 here is CASSKTDEYYGYTF. CDR3 nucleotides: TGTGCCAGCAGTAAGACAGACGAATACTATGGCTACACCTTC. This rearrangement joins TRBV6-1 to TRBJ1-2; a possible D gene is TRBD1 (5 bases). Trimming removed 5 bases at V and 3 bases at J, with 13 bases between. The CDR3 sequence is 14 residues long. Germline V gives CDR1 MNHNS, CDR2 SASEGT.